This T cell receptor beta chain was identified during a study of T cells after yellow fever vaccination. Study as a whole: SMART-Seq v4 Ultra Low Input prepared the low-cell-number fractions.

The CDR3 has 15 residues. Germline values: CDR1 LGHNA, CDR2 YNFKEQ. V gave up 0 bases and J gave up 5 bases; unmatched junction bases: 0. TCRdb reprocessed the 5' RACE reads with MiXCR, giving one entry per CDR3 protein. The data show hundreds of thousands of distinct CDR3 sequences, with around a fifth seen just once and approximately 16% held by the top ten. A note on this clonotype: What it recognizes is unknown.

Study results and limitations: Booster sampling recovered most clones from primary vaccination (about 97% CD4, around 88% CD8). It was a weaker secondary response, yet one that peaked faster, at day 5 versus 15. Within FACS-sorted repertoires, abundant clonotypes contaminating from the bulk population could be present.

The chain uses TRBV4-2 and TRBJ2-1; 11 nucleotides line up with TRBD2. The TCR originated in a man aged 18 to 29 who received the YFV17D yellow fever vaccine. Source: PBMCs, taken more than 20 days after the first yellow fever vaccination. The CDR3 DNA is TGTGCCAGCAGCCAAGATAGCGGGGGGGACAATGAGCAGTTCTTC. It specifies CASSQDSGGDNEQFF.